One sample yielded the 5 T cell receptor beta chains listed below, sequenced in a study of T cell changes during pregnancy in multiple sclerosis. The protocol was immunoSEQ multiplex PCR, while the TCRdb copy is restricted to in-frame clones and leaves out a portion. Of roughly 40,000 clones in the sample, more than 90% were seen once. Source: CD4+ T cells from peripheral blood mononuclear cells, taken in the second trimester of pregnancy. These receptors were taken from a female donor in good health, enrolled as a control in a pregnancy study.

The chain carries TRBV5-4 and TRBJ2-3; the match to TRBD2 covers 8 bases. The CDR3 spans 17 residues. Germline lookup yields CDR1 SGHNT and CDR2 YYREEE (reference sequence). V shed 4 bases and J 0 bases; nucleotides not matched to a gene: 10. The CDR3 region has the DNA TGTGCCAGCAGCCCGGATTGGGCTAGCGGGAGCACAGATACGCAGTATTTT. This encodes CASSPDWASGSTDTQYF. Looking up the rest from reference TRBV5-4 and TRBJ2-3 gives the full variable domain: ETGVTQSPTHLIKTRGQQVTLRCSSQSGHNTVSWYQQALGQGPQFIFQYYREEENGRGNFPPRFSGLQFPNYSSELNVNALELDDSALYLCASSPDWASGSTDTQYFGPGTRLTVL.

V and J are TRBV19 and TRBJ2-5, with 7 bases that match TRBD1. The length of the CDR3 is 15 residues. The V gene end was trimmed by 5 bases and the J gene end by 5 bases; junction bases not matched to a gene: 11. Germline-derived CDR1 and CDR2 are LNHDA and SQIVND (reference sequence). CDR3 in amino acids: CASSALQGSSETQYF. The CDR3 region has the DNA TGTGCCAGTAGTGCGCTACAGGGGAGCTCGGAGACCCAGTACTTC.

CDR3 DNA: TGTGCCAGCAGTTTAAGTTTAGCCGCTAGCACAGATACGCAGTATTTT. Translation: CASSLSLAASTDTQYF. The V and J genes are TRBV27 and TRBJ2-3, with D unclear. Trimming removed 2 bases from V and 0 bases from J, with 12 bases in between. The CDR3 consists of 16 residues. Germline CDR1 MNHEY, CDR2 SMNVEV (reference sequence).

This clone showed up just once. V usage is TRBV18 and J usage is TRBJ2-7; D gene unclear. Trimming shortened V by 3 bases and J by 6 bases, and 9 bases separated the two germline ends. CDR3 length equals 12 residues. Germline-derived CDR1 and CDR2 are KGHSH and LQKENI. The CDR3 spells CASSPERGEQYF. The CDR3 coding sequence is TGTGCCAGCTCACCGGAGCGAGGCGAGCAGTACTTC.

This chain links TRBV9 with TRBJ1-2; D is perhaps TRBD1 (6 bases). The CDR3 has 13 amino acids. The ends were cut back, 0 bases at V and 8 bases at J, with 11 bases in the middle. CDR1 is SGDLS and CDR2 is YYNGEE in the germline V gene. CDR3 region: CASSVGGRRGYTF. CDR3 DNA: TGTGCCAGCAGCGTAGGGGGGCGGCGGGGCTACACCTTC.